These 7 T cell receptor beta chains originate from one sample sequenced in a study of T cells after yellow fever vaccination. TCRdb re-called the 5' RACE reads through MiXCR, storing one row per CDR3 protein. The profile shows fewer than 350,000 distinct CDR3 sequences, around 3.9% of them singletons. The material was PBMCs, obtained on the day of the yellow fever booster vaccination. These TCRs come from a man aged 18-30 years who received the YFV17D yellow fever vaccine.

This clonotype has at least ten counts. The CDR3 reads CASSLAPGDLNTEAFF. The CDR3 DNA reads as TGTGCCAGCAGCTTAGCCCCCGGAGATTTGAACACTGAAGCTTTCTTT. The J gene is TRBJ1-1, the V gene TRBV7-3, with unresolved D. The ends were cut back, 2 bases at V and 0 bases at J, with 13 bases in the middle. The CDR3 totals 16 residues. CDR1 SGHTA and CDR2 FQGTGA come from the germline V gene.

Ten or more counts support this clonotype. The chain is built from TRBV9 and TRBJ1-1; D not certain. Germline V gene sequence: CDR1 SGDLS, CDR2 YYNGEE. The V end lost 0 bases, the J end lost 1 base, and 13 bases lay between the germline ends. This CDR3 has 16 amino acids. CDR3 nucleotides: TGTGCCAGCAGCGTAGGTTCAGCCGGAGAGAACACTGAAGCTTTCTTT. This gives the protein CASSVGSAGENTEAFF.

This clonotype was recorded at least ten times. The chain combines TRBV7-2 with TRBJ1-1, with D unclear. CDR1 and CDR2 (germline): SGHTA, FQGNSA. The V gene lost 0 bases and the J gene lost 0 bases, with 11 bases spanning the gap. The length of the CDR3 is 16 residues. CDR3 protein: CASSLAREVMNTEAFF. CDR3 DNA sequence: TGTGCCAGCAGCTTAGCTCGGGAAGTAATGAACACTGAAGCTTTCTTT. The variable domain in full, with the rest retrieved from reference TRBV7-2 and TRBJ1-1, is GAGVSQSPSNKVTEKGKDVELRCDPISGHTALYWYRQSLGQGLEFLIYFQGNSAPDKSGLPSDRFSAERTGGSVSTLTIQRTQQEDSAVYLCASSLAREVMNTEAFFGQGTRLTVV.

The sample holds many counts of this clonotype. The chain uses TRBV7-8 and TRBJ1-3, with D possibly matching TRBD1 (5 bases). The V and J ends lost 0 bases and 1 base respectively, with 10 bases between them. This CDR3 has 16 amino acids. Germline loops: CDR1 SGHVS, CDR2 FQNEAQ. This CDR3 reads CASSLAGGASGNTIYF. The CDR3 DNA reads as TGTGCCAGCAGCTTAGCGGGAGGGGCTTCTGGAAACACCATATATTTT.

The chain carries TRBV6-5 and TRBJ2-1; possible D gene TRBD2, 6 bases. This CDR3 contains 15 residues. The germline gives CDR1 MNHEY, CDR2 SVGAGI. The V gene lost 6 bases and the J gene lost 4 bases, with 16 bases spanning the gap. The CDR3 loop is CASSHGRRAYNEQFF. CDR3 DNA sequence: TGTGCCAGCAGCCACGGGAGAAGAGCATACAATGAGCAGTTCTTC.

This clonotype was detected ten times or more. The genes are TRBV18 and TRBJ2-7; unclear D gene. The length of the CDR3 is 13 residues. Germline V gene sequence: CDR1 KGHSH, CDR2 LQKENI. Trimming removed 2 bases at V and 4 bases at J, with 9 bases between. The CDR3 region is CASSPTPSYEQYV. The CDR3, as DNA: TGTGCCAGCTCACCAACCCCGAGTTACGAGCAGTACGTC.

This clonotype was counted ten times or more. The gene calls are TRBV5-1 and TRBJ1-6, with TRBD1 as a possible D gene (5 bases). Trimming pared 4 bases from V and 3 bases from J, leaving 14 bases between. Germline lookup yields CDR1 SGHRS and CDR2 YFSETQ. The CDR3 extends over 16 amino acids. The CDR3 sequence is CASSLRGADYNSPLHF. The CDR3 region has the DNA TGCGCCAGCAGCCTACGAGGGGCCGACTATAATTCACCCCTCCACTTT.